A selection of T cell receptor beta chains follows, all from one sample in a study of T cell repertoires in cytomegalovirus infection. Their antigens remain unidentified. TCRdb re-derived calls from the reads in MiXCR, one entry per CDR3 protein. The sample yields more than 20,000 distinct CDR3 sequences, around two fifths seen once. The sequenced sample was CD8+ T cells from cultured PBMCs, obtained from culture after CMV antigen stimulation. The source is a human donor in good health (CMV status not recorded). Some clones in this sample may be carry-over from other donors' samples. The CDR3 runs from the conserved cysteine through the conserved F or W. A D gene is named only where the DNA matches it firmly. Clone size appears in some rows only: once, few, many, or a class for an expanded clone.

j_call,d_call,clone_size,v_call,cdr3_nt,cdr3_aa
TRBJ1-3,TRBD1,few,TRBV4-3,TGCGCCAGCAGCCAAGATTTAAATTCCCACAGGGGCGGAAACACCATATATTTT,CASSQDLNSHRGGNTIYF
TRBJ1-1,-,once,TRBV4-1,TGCGCCAGCAGCCAAGATGGTAGAGAAGCTTTCTTT,CASSQDGREAFF
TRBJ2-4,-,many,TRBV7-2,TGTGCCAGCAGCCCGCGGATACAGGGCGGCATTCAGTACTTC,CASSPRIQGGIQYF
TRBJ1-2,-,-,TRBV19,TGTGCCAGTAGTCACGCAGGGGTTAACTATGGCTACACCTTC,CASSHAGVNYGYTF
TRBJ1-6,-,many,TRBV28,TGTGCCAGCAGTTTAGAAAGGGGTCCGGATTCACCCCTCCACTTT,CASSLERGPDSPLHF
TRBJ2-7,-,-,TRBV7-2,TGTGCCAGCAGCTCCGGGACGAAATCCTACGAGCAGTACTTC,CASSSGTKSYEQYF
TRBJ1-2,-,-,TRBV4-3,TGCGCCAGCAGCCAAGACTTCGAGGGGGGGAACTATGGCTACACCTTC,CASSQDFEGGNYGYTF
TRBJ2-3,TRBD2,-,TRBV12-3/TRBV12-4,TGTGCCAGCAGTTTGGGGGGGTTCACAGATACGCAGTATTTT,CASSLGGFTDTQYF
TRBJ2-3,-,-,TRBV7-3,TGTGCCAGCAGCTTAACGGACGGCCACCTTGATACGCAGTATTTT,CASSLTDGHLDTQYF
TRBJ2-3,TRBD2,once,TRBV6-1,TGTGCCAGCAGGTCCACTAGCGGGGGGGCCTTGACAGATACGCAGTATTTT,CASRSTSGGALTDTQYF
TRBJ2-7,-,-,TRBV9,TGTGCCAGCAGCGTAGATGGGGCAGAGGGAGAGCAGTACTTC,CASSVDGAEGEQYF
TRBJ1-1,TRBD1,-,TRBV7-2,TGTGCCAGCAGGAAGGGGGCGACGAACACTGAAGCTTTCTTT,CASRKGATNTEAFF
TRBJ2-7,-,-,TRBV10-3,TGTGCCATCAGTGAATTGGGCGACGAGGTCTACGAGCAGTACTTC,CAISELGDEVYEQYF
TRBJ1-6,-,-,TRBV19,TGTGCCACCGCTGAAGGGCCCTATAATTCACCCCTCCACTTT,CATAEGPYNSPLHF
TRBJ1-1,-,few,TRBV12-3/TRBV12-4,TGTGCCAGCAGTTCCCCTAATTTACTGAACACTGAAGCTTTCTTT,CASSSPNLLNTEAFF
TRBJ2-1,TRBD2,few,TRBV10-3,TGTGCCATCAGGCTAGCGGGAGTTGACAATGAGCAGTTCTTC,CAIRLAGVDNEQFF
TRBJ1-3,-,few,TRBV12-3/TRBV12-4,TGTGCCAGCAGTCAGCGGACTGCTGGAAACACCATATATTTT,CASSQRTAGNTIYF
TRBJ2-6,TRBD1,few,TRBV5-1,TGCGCCAGCAGCTCCTTACAGGGGGGCAACGTCCTGACTTTC,CASSSLQGGNVLTF
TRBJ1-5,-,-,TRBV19,TGTGCCAGTAGTATATTGTCTGTGGTACAGGATCATAGCAATCAGCCCCAGCATTTT,CASSILSVVQDHSNQPQHF
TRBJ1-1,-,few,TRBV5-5,TGTGCCAGCAGCTTAGCCGCACTAGGAGAGGGCACTGAAGCTTTCTTT,CASSLAALGEGTEAFF
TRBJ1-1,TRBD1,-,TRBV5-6,TGTGCCAGCAGCTTGGCCACAGGGGGCGGCACTGAAGCTTTCTTT,CASSLATGGGTEAFF
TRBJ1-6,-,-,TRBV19,TGTGCCAGTAGTATAGAGGCAGGGCGGATTAATTCACCCCTCCACTTT,CASSIEAGRINSPLHF
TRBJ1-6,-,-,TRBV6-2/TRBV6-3,TGTGCCAGCAGCTACAGTCCAGGGGTCGGTAATTCACCCCTCCACTTT,CASSYSPGVGNSPLHF
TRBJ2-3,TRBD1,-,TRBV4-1,TGCGCCAGCAGCCAAGCTGCAGGGGGCAAAGAAGATACGCAGTATTTT,CASSQAAGGKEDTQYF
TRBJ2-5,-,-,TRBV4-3,TGCGCCAGCAGGAACAGGGCCCAAGAGACCCAGTACTTC,CASRNRAQETQYF
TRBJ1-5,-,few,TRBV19,TGTGCCAGTAGTATACTCCGGGCAGAGGGCAATCAGCCCCAGCATTTT,CASSILRAEGNQPQHF
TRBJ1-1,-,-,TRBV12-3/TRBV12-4,TGTGCCAGCAGTTTAGCCCCCTACGGAAGGGGGTACACTGAAGCTTTCTTT,CASSLAPYGRGYTEAFF
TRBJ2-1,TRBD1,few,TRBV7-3,TGTGCCAGCAGCTCGATATCGGGACAGGCCTACAATGAGCAGTTCTTC,CASSSISGQAYNEQFF
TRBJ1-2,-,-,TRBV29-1,TGCAGCGTGCCCGAACAGGGAGAACGTGGCTACACCTTC,CSVPEQGERGYTF
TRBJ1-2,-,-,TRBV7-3,TGTGCCAGCAGCTTAAACGCAGGAGGCTATGGCTACACCTTC,CASSLNAGGYGYTF
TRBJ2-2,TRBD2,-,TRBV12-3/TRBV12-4,TGTGCCAGCAGGCCCGGGCCGGGGGGGCTTGGCGGGGAGCTGTTTTTT,CASRPGPGGLGGELFF
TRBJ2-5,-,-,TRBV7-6,TGTGCCAGCAGCACCCTTTTGGGGGGCACCGAGACCCAGTACTTC,CASSTLLGGTETQYF
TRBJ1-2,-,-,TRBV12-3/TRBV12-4,TGTGCCAGCAGTTTGCCGGGGGCCGATGGCTACACCTTC,CASSLPGADGYTF
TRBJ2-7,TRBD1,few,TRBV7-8,TGTGCCAGCAGACCAAGGACAGGGAAGGACTACGAGCAGTACTTC,CASRPRTGKDYEQYF
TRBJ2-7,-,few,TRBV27,TGTGCCAGCAGGCAAGGGGTTATGCACGAGCAGTACTTC,CASRQGVMHEQYF
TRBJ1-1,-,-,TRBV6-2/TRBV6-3,TGTGCCAGCAGTCCCACAGGGACTGAAGCTTTCTTT,CASSPTGTEAFF
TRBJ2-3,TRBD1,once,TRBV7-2,TGTGCCAGCAGCTTAGCGCCGTCGGCGGGGACAGGAGATAAGCAGTATTTT,CASSLAPSAGTGDKQYF
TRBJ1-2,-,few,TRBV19,TGTGCCAGTACCCTGAGGGCCAGGGCGGAGGGCTACACCTTC,CASTLRARAEGYTF
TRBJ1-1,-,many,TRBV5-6,TGTGCCAGCAGCTTGGGGCCCGACGGCACTGAAGCTTTCTTT,CASSLGPDGTEAFF
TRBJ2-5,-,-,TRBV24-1,TGTGCCACCAGTGATTCTGCGAGTGGGGGTCGCGAGACCCAGTACTTC,CATSDSASGGRETQYF
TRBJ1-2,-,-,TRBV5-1,TGCGCCAGCAGCTTGGGACCGCCCGCTAACTATGGCTACACCTTC,CASSLGPPANYGYTF
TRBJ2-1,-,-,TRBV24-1,TGTGCCACCAGTGAATACAATGAGCAGTTCTTC,CATSEYNEQFF
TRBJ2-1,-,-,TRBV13,TGTGCCAGCAGCCCCACATCCCTTCGCTCCTACAATGAGCAGTTCTTC,CASSPTSLRSYNEQFF
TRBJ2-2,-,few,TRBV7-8,TGTGCCAGCAGCTTCGGCGGAGCGAACACCGGGGAGCTGTTTTTT,CASSFGGANTGELFF
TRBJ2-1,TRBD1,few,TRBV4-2,TGTGCCAGCAGCCAAGAATCTGGACAGGGGGAGAATGAGCAGTTCTTC,CASSQESGQGENEQFF
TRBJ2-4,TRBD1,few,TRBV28,TGTGCCAGCAGTTTAACGGGACAGGGTTTAACCAAAAACATTCAGTACTTC,CASSLTGQGLTKNIQYF
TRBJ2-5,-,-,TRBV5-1,TGCGCCAGCAGCTCGTCTGGGTACGGTTCGGAGACCCAGTACTTC,CASSSSGYGSETQYF
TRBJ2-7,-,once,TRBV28,TGTGCCAGCAGGGGGATTTCCTACGAGCAGTACTTC,CASRGISYEQYF
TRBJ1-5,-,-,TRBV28,TGTGCCTCCCGGAGTGATCAGCCCCAGCATTTT,CASRSDQPQHF
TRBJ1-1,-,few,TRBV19,TGTGCCAGTAGTATGGATCCCCGGAAGCTTTTCTTT,CASSMDPRKLFF
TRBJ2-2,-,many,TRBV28,TGTGCCAGCAGTTTGGGTCAGGTGACCACCGGGGAGCTGTTTTTT,CASSLGQVTTGELFF
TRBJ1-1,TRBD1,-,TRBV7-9,TGTGCCAGCAGCTCAGGGGGGGGTAATGTCCCTGAAGCTTTCTTT,CASSSGGGNVPEAFF
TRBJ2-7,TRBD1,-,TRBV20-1,TGCAGTGCTAGAGAAGGGGGCGAAGCCTACGAGCAGTACTTC,CSAREGGEAYEQYF
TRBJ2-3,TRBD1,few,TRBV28,TGTGCCAGCAGTACCCGGACAGGGGGCACAGATACGCAGTATTTT,CASSTRTGGTDTQYF
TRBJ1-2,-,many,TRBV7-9,TGTGCCAGCAGCCTGACAAATTATGGCTACACCTTC,CASSLTNYGYTF
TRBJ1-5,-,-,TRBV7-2,TGTGCCAGCAGCTTAGCGGACACCTATAGCAATCAGCCCCAGCATTTT,CASSLADTYSNQPQHF
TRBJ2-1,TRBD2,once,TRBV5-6,TGTGCCAGCAGCTTACTTCTAGCGGGGGAGTACAATGAGCAGTTCTTC,CASSLLLAGEYNEQFF
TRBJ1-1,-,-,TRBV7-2,TGTGCCAGCAGCCCTCGAGGGGGGGGTTTTAGCACTGAAGCTTTCTTT,CASSPRGGGFSTEAFF
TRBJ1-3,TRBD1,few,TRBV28,TGTGCCAGCGGGGACAGAAACTCTGGAAACACCATATATTTT,CASGDRNSGNTIYF
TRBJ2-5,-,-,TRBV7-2,TGTGCCAGCAGCTCTGGGCTCCTCCAAGAGACCCAGTACTTC,CASSSGLLQETQYF